This T cell receptor beta chain was retrieved from a study of neurological immune-mediated disorders. Study-level findings and limits: Expanded clones shared no CDR3 amino acid sequences across subjects, suggesting private repertoires in all groups.

Judged by abundance, this clonotype is medium-sized. Its antigen is not identified. TCRdb passed the 5' RACE reads through MiXCR, listing each CDR3 protein once. The sample has tens of thousands of distinct CDR3 sequences, under 11% seen once. Unsorted libraries were generated from 2 million PBMCs. These cells had been stored in RNAlater at -80 C. Sequencing was carried out using PBMCs. This receptor was obtained from a woman in her fifties or sixties with HTLV-1-associated myelopathy (HAM/TSP).

CDR3 loop: CASSLVPSGTYEQYF. The CDR3 coding sequence is TGTGCCAGCAGCTTAGTACCTAGCGGAACCTACGAGCAGTACTTC. This sequence joins TRBV7-2 and TRBJ2-7; 7 nucleotides match TRBD2. Germline assignment: CDR1 SGHTA and CDR2 FQGNSA. Unmatched junction bases numbered 5, after V lost 1 base and J lost 2 bases. CDR3 size: 15 residues. The whole variable domain, remainder taken from reference TRBV7-2 and TRBJ2-7, is GAGVSQSPSNKVTEKGKDVELRCDPISGHTALYWYRQSLGQGLEFLIYFQGNSAPDKSGLPSDRFSAERTGGSVSTLTIQRTQQEDSAVYLCASSLVPSGTYEQYFGPGTRLTVT.